A single T cell receptor (beta chain) is shown here with its context. The data were taken from a study of blood T cell repertoires in COVID-19. Study in general: Both acute and convalescent COVID-19 samples were obtained from the United States, Italy and Spain. Sources were T cells, B-cell-depleted T cells, or PBMCs; the material itself was cDNA or gDNA.

Method: immunoSEQ multiplex PCR; TCRdb's copy keeps in-frame clones and lacks some. The table records 90,000 to 150,000 clones, around 86% of them present only once. The TCR comes from a man at least 80 years old with acute or convalescent COVID-19. Sequenced material: peripheral blood.

CDR3 region: CASSSFDRGRGGELFF. CDR3 in DNA: TGTGCCAGCAGTTCTTTTGACAGGGGGCGCGGCGGGGAGCTGTTTTTT. The chain carries TRBV28 and TRBJ2-2, with 10 bases that match TRBD1. CDR3 length: 16 amino acids. In germline, CDR1 is MDHEN, CDR2 SYDVKM. Trimming cost V 4 bases and J 7 bases; bases outside gene matches: 9. Filled out from reference TRBV28 and TRBJ2-2, the complete variable domain reads DVKVTQSSRYLVKRTGEKVFLECVQDMDHENMFWYRQDPGLGLRLIYFSYDVKMKEKGDIPEGYSVSREKKERFSLILESASTNQTSMYLCASSSFDRGRGGELFFGEGSRLTVL.